Below are 23 T cell receptor beta chains sequenced from a single sample in a study of identical twins. TCRdb ran MiXCR on the 5' RACE reads and lists one entry per CDR3 protein. The sample gives some 660,000 distinct CDR3 sequences, under 9% of which show up once; 0.75% to 1% is in the top ten. This same sample was also part of a study on yellow fever vaccine responses in identical twins.

The material sequenced was PBMCs. These receptors originate from a woman aged 18 to 35 in good health.

Concerning this clonotype: A much larger clonotype is one base distant, so this may be a read error. This chain connects TRBV20-1 to TRBJ2-2; D not certain. The CDR3 has 10 amino acids. Germline V gives CDR1 DFQATT, CDR2 SNEGSKA (reference sequence). CDR3 in amino acids: CCASTGELFF. The CDR3 DNA reads TGCTGTGCTAGCACCGGGGAGCTGTTTTTT.

This clonotype was observed a few times. CDR3 sequence (DNA): TGCGCCAGCAGCCAAGATTCTTTTCAGGGGTCCTACGAGCAGTACTTC. It specifies CASSQDSFQGSYEQYF. The J gene is TRBJ2-7, the V gene TRBV4-3, with a tentative D call TRBD1 (6 bases). V was cut by 0 bases and J by 1 base, with 13 bases left in between. Per the germline V gene, CDR1 is LGHNA and CDR2 is YSLEER. This CDR3 has 16 residues.

This clonotype was recorded a few times. V and J are TRBV6-2 or TRBV6-3 and TRBJ1-2; maybe TRBD1 (5 bases). V was cut by 6 bases and J by 4 bases, with 15 bases left in between. The CDR3 loop spans 14 amino acids. Germline-derived CDR1 and CDR2 are MNHEY and SVGEGT. The CDR3 spells CASSSRQGFYGYTF. Written as DNA, the CDR3 is TGTGCCAGCAGCTCCCGCCAGGGATTCTATGGCTACACCTTC.

The chain links TRBV7-9 to TRBJ2-3; 7 bases are shared with TRBD1. V lost 2 bases and J lost 2; bases outside the gene matches: 7. Germline V gene data show CDR1 as SEHNR and CDR2 as FQNEAQ (reference sequence). The CDR3 has 16 amino acids. CDR3 in amino acids: CASSLTETGYTDTQYF. The DNA for the CDR3 is TGTGCCAGCAGCTTAACGGAGACAGGGTACACAGATACGCAGTATTTT. Full variable domain (rest looked up from reference TRBV7-9 and TRBJ2-3): DTGVSQNPRHKITKRGQNVTFRCDPISEHNRLYWYRQTLGQGPEFLTYFQNEAQLEKSRLLSDRFSAERPKGSFSTLEIQRTEQGDSAMYLCASSLTETGYTDTQYFGPGTRLTVL.

The chain is built from TRBV12-3 or TRBV12-4 and TRBJ1-4; D unresolved. The CDR3 is made up of 14 amino acids. Trimming shortened V by 3 bases and J by 4 bases, and 9 bases separated the two germline ends. CDR3 in DNA: TGTGCCAGCAGTTTGTCCCGGCATAATGAAAAACTGTTTTTT. Encoded protein: CASSLSRHNEKLFF.

In its sample, this clonotype was seen a few times. This chain joins TRBV12-3 or TRBV12-4 and TRBJ2-3; no clear D gene. The CDR3 extends over 15 amino acids. V was pared by 4 bases and J by 1 base, with 12 bases between. CDR3 DNA sequence: TGTGCCAGCAGTTCAACCCCCCCCCGCACAGATACGCAGTATTTT. Translated, it gives CASSSTPPRTDTQYF.

This clonotype was observed once. The rearrangement uses TRBV7-2 and TRBJ1-6, with a possible D match to TRBD1 (6 bases). Trimming shortened V by 6 bases and J by 8 bases, and 20 bases separated the two germline ends. The CDR3 extends over 16 amino acids. The V gene's germline CDR1 is SGHTA and CDR2 FQGNSA. CDR3 loop: CASRTDGGRIDSPLHF. CDR3 DNA: TGTGCCAGCAGAACGGACGGGGGGCGTATTGATTCACCCCTCCACTTT.

In regard to this clonotype: An end of the junction differs from the germline gene, which may be a read error. V usage is TRBV2 and J usage is TRBJ2-1; 7 bases are shared with TRBD1. Germline V gene data show CDR1 as SNHLY and CDR2 as FYNNEI. The CDR3 extends over 18 amino acids. Here the CDR3 reads CTSSSSSLRRQGYNEQFF. The CDR3 nucleotides are TGTACCAGCAGTTCCTCTTCCTTACGTCGACAGGGCTACAATGAGCAGTTCTTC.

Turning to this clonotype: A much larger clone sits a single nucleotide away, making a read error possible. V is TRBV28 and J is TRBJ2-3, with 13 bases aligning to TRBD2. With 10 bases clipped from V and 2 bases from J, the junction kept 15 bases outside the gene matches. The CDR3 contains 18 residues. Germline V gene data show CDR1 as MDHEN and CDR2 as SYDVKM. Written as DNA, the CDR3 is TGTGCCATCAAAGCGGTACTAGCGGGGGGGCGCTACACAGATACGCAGTATTTT. Protein: CAIKAVLAGGRYTDTQYF.

This clonotype has only a few counts. The chain recombines TRBV11-2 with TRBJ2-3; 13 bases are shared with TRBD2. V gave up 5 bases and J gave up 1 base; unmatched junction bases: 3. This CDR3 contains 16 residues. Germline CDR1 SGHAT, CDR2 FQNNGV. The CDR3 DNA reads as TGTGCCAGCAGCATCACTAGCGGGGGGGGCACAGATACGCAGTATTTT. It encodes CASSITSGGGTDTQYF.

Only a few counts were recorded for this clonotype. This chain joins TRBV6-2 or TRBV6-3 and TRBJ2-7; the D gene is possibly TRBD1 (5 bases). This CDR3 is 14 amino acids long. V was cut by 0 bases and J by 4 bases, with 10 bases left in between. The germline gives CDR1 MNHEY, CDR2 SVGEGT. The chain's CDR3 is CASSYSSGWYEQYF. The CDR3 DNA reads TGTGCCAGCAGTTACTCCTCAGGGTGGTACGAGCAGTACTTC.

The chain links TRBV20-1 to TRBJ2-1; D remains ambiguous. The germline V gene encodes CDR1 DFQATT and CDR2 SNEGSKA (reference sequence). The V end lost 3 bases, the J end lost 7 bases, and 7 bases lay between the germline ends. CDR3 length equals 11 residues. CDR3 in amino acids: CSASPLNEQFF. The CDR3 DNA follows: TGCAGTGCTAGTCCACTGAATGAGCAGTTCTTC.

The chain uses TRBV20-1 and TRBJ2-7; TRBD1 agrees at 7 bases. The CDR3 totals 15 residues. The junction had 12 bases not matched to a gene; V was cut back by 1 base and J by 6 bases. Germline V CDR1 and CDR2: DFQATT, SNEGSKA (reference sequence). The CDR3: CSARGGTDLSAEQYF. The CDR3 DNA reads as TGCAGTGCTAGAGGGGGGACAGACCTATCGGCCGAGCAGTACTTC.

This chain links TRBV11-1 with TRBJ2-2; 7 nucleotides align to TRBD1. The germline V gene has CDR1 SGHAT and CDR2 FQDESV (reference sequence). This CDR3 region has 15 residues. Trimming took 5 bases from V and 4 from J; bases not matched to a gene: 7. As DNA, the CDR3 is TGTGCCAGCAGCGGGGACAGAAGACGCACCGGGGAGCTGTTTTTT. The encoded protein is CASSGDRRRTGELFF.

This clonotype appeared a few times. The V call is TRBV20-1, the J call TRBJ2-1, with D perhaps matching TRBD2 (5 bases). CDR3 length equals 12 residues. CDR1 is DFQATT and CDR2 is SNEGSKA in the germline V gene (reference sequence). Trimming took 5 bases from V and 4 from J, leaving 9 bases between them. The CDR3 DNA reads TGCAGTGCTCCCGGACTTTACAATGAGCAGTTCTTC. This codes for CSAPGLYNEQFF.

The chain links TRBV29-1 to TRBJ1-2; no clear D gene. Germline CDR1 and CDR2: SQVTM and ANQGSEA. The CDR3 runs 16 residues. V was clipped by 7 bases and J by 4 bases, with 25 bases between them. The CDR3 sequence: CSALGRETLLGYGYTF. As DNA, the CDR3 is TGCAGCGCCCTTGGCCGGGAGACCCTACTGGGCTATGGCTACACCTTC.

This clonotype was picked up a small number of times. The V call is TRBV28, the J call TRBJ2-2; D remains unclear. This CDR3 is built from 12 residues. Germline assignment: CDR1 MDHEN and CDR2 SYDVKM. Trimming removed 5 bases from V and 6 bases from J, with 7 bases in between. The DNA of the CDR3 is TGTGCCAGCAGTGTCCCCCCCGGGGAGCTGTTTTTT. This translates into CASSVPPGELFF.

The J gene is TRBJ2-5, the V gene TRBV27, with a possible D match to TRBD2 (6 bases). Trimming removed 8 bases at V and 2 bases at J, with 27 bases between. CDR1 and CDR2 from the germline V gene are MNHEY and SMNVEV (reference sequence). This CDR3 has 18 amino acids. CDR3 sequence (DNA): TGTGCCAGCGCACTCTATCCCCCTGTGGGAGGAGTTCAAGAGACCCAGTACTTC. As protein: CASALYPPVGGVQETQYF.

This clonotype was seen more than once but under ten times. The V and J genes are TRBV6-5 and TRBJ2-2; D is perhaps TRBD2 (5 bases). Per the germline V gene, CDR1 is MNHEY and CDR2 is SVGAGI. V was pared by 0 bases and J by 6 bases, with 11 bases between. CDR3 length: 15 amino acids. In nucleotides, the CDR3 is TGTGCCAGCAGTTACTCTATCGCCGGGGCCGGGGAGCTGTTTTTT. Its protein is CASSYSIAGAGELFF.

This clonotype was observed a few times. The chain links TRBV6-5 to TRBJ2-1; 7 positions agree with TRBD1. The CDR3 spans 15 residues. Germline loops: CDR1 MNHEY, CDR2 SVGAGI. V lost 2 bases, J lost 6 bases, and 7 bases stayed unmatched. For the CDR3, the DNA is TGTGCCAGCAGTTACCTCGAGACAGGGATCAATGAGCAGTTCTTC. Encoded protein: CASSYLETGINEQFF.

V is TRBV20-1 and J is TRBJ2-3; tentative D call: TRBD2 (5 bases). With 5 bases removed from V and 3 bases from J, the gap between germline ends came to 15 bases. Germline V gene data show CDR1 as DFQATT and CDR2 as SNEGSKA (reference sequence). The CDR3 spans 14 residues. CDR3 DNA sequence: TGCAGTGCTCCCAGCCCGGGGTTAACAGATACGCAGTATTTT. It codes for CSAPSPGLTDTQYF.

This clonotype was picked up many times. The chain joins TRBV6-1 to TRBJ1-3; 8 positions match TRBD1. Germline CDR1 is MNHNS and CDR2 is SASEGT. The J segment lost 4 bases and the V segment lost 5 bases, leaving 7 bases of the junction unmatched. The CDR3 runs 15 residues. This CDR3 reads CASSTPGTGGNTIYF. CDR3 nucleotide sequence: TGTGCCAGCAGTACCCCCGGGACAGGAGGAAACACCATATATTTT.

The V call is TRBV25-1, the J call TRBJ1-5; the D is unclear. There are 14 residues in the CDR3. Germline assignment: CDR1 MGHDK and CDR2 SYGVNS. V lost 1 base, J lost 1 base, and 5 bases lay in between. Here the CDR3 reads CASSELGSNQPQHF. The CDR3 DNA reads as TGTGCCAGCAGTGAATTGGGGAGCAATCAGCCCCAGCATTTT.